The 2 T cell receptor beta chains below were found in one sample sequenced in a study of cytomegalovirus exposure and HLA in healthy donors. In the PCR, 60 Vbeta and 13 Jbeta primers were used. Measured with immunoSEQ multiplex PCR; TCRdb has only the in-frame clones, and not every one. The sample includes more than 100,000 clones. Sequencing input: PBMCs. These TCRs come from a man in his forties or fifties in good health and CMV-seronegative.

Concerning this clone itself: The conserved final phenylalanine or tryptophan is absent from the CDR3, which likely points to a read error. The chain joins TRBV6-5 to TRBJ1-1; TRBD1 might be the D (5 bases). The germline V gene encodes CDR1 MNHEY and CDR2 SVGAGI. The CDR3 is 15 residues long. V was clipped by 6 bases and J by 2 bases, with 16 bases between them. Here the CDR3 reads CASSFDRGQNTEAFC. CDR3 coding DNA: TGTGCCAGCAGCTTTGATAGGGGCCAAAACACTGAAGCTTTCTGT.

The V call is TRBV7-9, the J call TRBJ2-5; 11 nucleotides agree with TRBD1. The J segment lost 3 bases and the V segment lost 5 bases, leaving 11 bases of the junction unmatched. This CDR3 is 17 amino acids long. Germline CDR1 is SEHNR and CDR2 is FQNEAQ (reference sequence). CDR3 nucleotide sequence: TGTGCCAGCAGCACTCAGGACAGGGGGCGGACCGAAGAGACCCAGTACTTC. Its protein is CASSTQDRGRTEETQYF. The whole variable domain, filled in from reference TRBV7-9 and TRBJ2-5, reads DTGVSQNPRHKITKRGQNVTFRCDPISEHNRLYWYRQTLGQGPEFLTYFQNEAQLEKSRLLSDRFSAERPKGSFSTLEIQRTEQGDSAMYLCASSTQDRGRTEETQYFGPGTRLLVL.